In its sample, the clone carrying this T cell receptor (beta chain) was seen a few times. Its antigen is currently unknown. Quantitative 5'-RACE with molecular barcodes generated TCR beta libraries. TCRdb processed the 5' RACE reads anew with MiXCR; each CDR3 protein has one entry. The sample lists just over 300,000 distinct CDR3 sequences; about 20% were seen once. These data originate in a study of CD8 T cells in ankylosing spondylitis. Study-wide results and caveats: Disease-linked clones bore a CD8+ phenotype, appearing relatively rarely in peripheral blood. About 8 highly homologous variants made up a TCR beta motif, and this motif appeared characteristic of ankylosing spondylitis blood.

The CDR3 is 16 amino acids. V was trimmed by 1 base and J by 7 bases, leaving 17 bases between them. Germline V gene lookup returns CDR1 SEHNR and CDR2 FQNEAQ (reference sequence). The sample consisted of blood, either unsorted or a sorted T cell fraction (not recorded which). The rearrangement joins TRBV7-9 to TRBJ2-1; possible D gene TRBD2, 6 bases. The sequence derives from a female donor with ankylosing spondylitis or in good health (not recorded which). The CDR3 coding sequence is TGTGCCAGCAGCTTAGGTGGCGGGGCAGGCCAAAATGAGCAGTTCTTC. Its translation: CASSLGGGAGQNEQFF. Supplemented by reference TRBV7-9 and TRBJ2-1, the full variable domain reads DTGVSQNPRHKITKRGQNVTFRCDPISEHNRLYWYRQTLGQGPEFLTYFQNEAQLEKSRLLSDRFSAERPKGSFSTLEIQRTEQGDSAMYLCASSLGGGAGQNEQFFGPGTRLTVL.